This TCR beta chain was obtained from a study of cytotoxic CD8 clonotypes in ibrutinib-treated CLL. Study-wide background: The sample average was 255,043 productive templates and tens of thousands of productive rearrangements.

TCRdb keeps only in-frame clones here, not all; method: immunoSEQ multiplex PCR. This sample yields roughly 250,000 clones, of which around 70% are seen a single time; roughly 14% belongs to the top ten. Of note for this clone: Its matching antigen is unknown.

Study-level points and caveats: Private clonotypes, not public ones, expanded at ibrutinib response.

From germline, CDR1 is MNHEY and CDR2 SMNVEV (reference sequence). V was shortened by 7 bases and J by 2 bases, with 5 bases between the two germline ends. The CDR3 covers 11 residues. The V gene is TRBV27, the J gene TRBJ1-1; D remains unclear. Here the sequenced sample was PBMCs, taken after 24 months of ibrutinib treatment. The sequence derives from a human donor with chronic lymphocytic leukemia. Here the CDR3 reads CASTRNTEAFF. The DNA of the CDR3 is TGTGCCAGCACCCGAAACACTGAAGCTTTCTTT.